This TCR beta chain emerged from a study of post-analysis software for immune sequencing data (dated by TCRdb to the mid-2010s). Regarding the complete study: Recorded disease courses included relapsing-remitting, secondary progressive and progressive-relapsing multiple sclerosis, with some patients lacking subtype annotation. A subset of samples was prepared in parallel using single-end sample barcoding, then pooled and co-amplified after Illumina adapter ligation. Patient repertoires were compared against over ten previously published healthy control repertoires from donors aged 6 to 25 years. General study outcomes and caveats: Strong co-clustering of samples prepared in the same batch was shown by direct clustering with F measure, prompting a batch-effect correction. The control group was slightly older than the multiple sclerosis patient group. Significantly higher frequencies in patients than in controls were found for several TRBV segments, including TRBV5-6, TRBV5-1 and TRBV20-1. Compared with controls, multiple sclerosis patients had significantly lower normalized Chao1 diversity, a finding suggesting substantial peripheral T-cell clonal expansion.

Library preparation used PCR. Reads for this sample came from an Illumina HiSeq 2500. To reduce PCR and sequencing biases, unique molecular identifiers were built into the TCR beta cDNA libraries. Approximately 500,000 cDNA molecules were obtained for every 1 to 10 million input T cells, so each molecule roughly corresponded to one T cell. The patient libraries were prepared and sequenced using the same protocol as the earlier healthy control dataset. Within a given batch, samples were prepared together, multiplexed and sequenced on the same HiSeq lane. The paper's data handling went like this. MIGEC was used to process the raw barcoded reads, and molecular identifier groups with only a single read were discarded before consensus assembly and CDR3 extraction. Clonotype tables were post-analysed with VDJtools, and diversity was normalized by down-sampling all datasets to the smallest sample size. To correct batch-related cross-sample contamination, repertoire overlap clustering matched CDR3 amino acid sequences but not nucleotide sequences. Through fastp at Q25 and MiXCR, TCRdb rebuilt clones from the public reads, retaining in-frame beta chains. A single entry per CDR3 protein holds the most common genes and DNA from its merged rows. The authors' filters were not applied to this entry. The sample profile shows some 260,000 distinct CDR3 sequences; roughly a third of them were found once. Together, the top ten hold around 5% of the sample.

The germline V gene specifies SGHRS as CDR1 and YFSETQ as CDR2. The CDR3 spans 11 residues, from the cysteine through the phenylalanine. CDR3 DNA only is kept here, 33 bases in frame from base 1. The V and J ends are trimmed by 7 bases and 6 bases, leaving 10 bases between them. TCR beta repertoires were profiled from peripheral blood of 10 to 15 young patients with multiple sclerosis to demonstrate the VDJtools post-analysis software. The multiple sclerosis patients were children and adolescents between roughly 6 and 17 years of age. This clonotype showed up just a few times. The target of this receptor is not known. It has no much larger one-base neighbor in the sample; base qualities were not kept.

This receptor was identified in a girl between 10 and 17 years old with multiple sclerosis. The sample comprised blood. Rearrangement joined TRBV5-1 to TRBJ1-1; there is no confident call for the D gene. CDR3 protein: CASRIGAEAFF. The DNA is as follows: TGCGCCAGCCGCATCGGGGCTGAAGCTTTCTTT.